The next 14 T cell receptor beta chains were all read from a single sample in a study of blood T cell repertoires in COVID-19. Libraries were prepared by immunoSEQ multiplex PCR; TCRdb keeps only in-frame clonotypes and omits some of them. The sample yields over 350,000 clones, about 83% seen once. The sample comprised PBMCs or T cells enriched from blood (not recorded which). Receptors were obtained from a woman aged 50 to 60 who had recovered from COVID-19.

This CDR3 is CASSGHRSANYGYTF. CDR3 nucleotide sequence: TGTGCCAGCAGCGGTCACCGCAGCGCTAACTATGGCTACACCTTC. V and J are TRBV25-1 and TRBJ1-2; no clear D. Germline assignment: CDR1 MGHDK and CDR2 SYGVNS. Trimming stripped 6 bases from V and 0 bases from J, with 14 bases between. The CDR3 has 15 residues.

The V and J genes are TRBV3-1 (or the pseudogene TRBV3-2) and TRBJ2-5; TRBD1 aligns across 8 bases. J gave up 14 bases and V 5 bases, and 7 bases lay outside the gene matches. The CDR3 runs 11 residues. Germline-derived CDR1 and CDR2 are LGHDT and YNNKEL (reference sequence). The CDR3 DNA follows: TGTGCCAGCAGCTCCCAGGGGGCTGGTTACTTC. Translating it yields CASSSQGAGYF.

The chain joins TRBV15 to TRBJ1-2; 9 positions match TRBD1. The CDR3 runs to 16 residues. Germline CDR1 is LNHNV and CDR2 is YYDKDF (reference sequence). V lost 0 bases and J lost 2; bases outside the gene matches: 4. CDR3 nucleotide sequence: TGTGCCACCAGCAGAGATAGAACAGGGGGCAACTATGGCTACACCTTC. The encoded protein is CATSRDRTGGNYGYTF. The full variable domain, completed using reference TRBV15 and TRBJ1-2, is DAMVIQNPRYQVTQFGKPVTLSCSQTLNHNVMYWYQQKSSQAPKLLFHYYDKDFNNEADTPDNFQSRRPNTSFCFLDIRSPGLGDTAMYLCATSRDRTGGNYGYTFGSGTRLTVV.

J is TRBJ2-2 and V is TRBV7-9; weak D call: TRBD2 (5 bases). V lost 5 bases to trimming and J lost 1 base, with 20 bases between them. Per the germline V gene, CDR1 is SEHNR and CDR2 is FQNEAQ (reference sequence). This CDR3 comprises 18 residues. CDR3 bases: TGTGCCAGCAGCCTACCCGAATCGTGGGAGAAGAACACCGGGGAGCTGTTTTTT. The encoded protein is CASSLPESWEKNTGELFF.

The chain couples TRBV15 to TRBJ1-2; 7 bases are a match to TRBD1. The CDR3 contains 13 residues. Per germline, CDR1 LNHNV and CDR2 YYDKDF (reference sequence). V lost 4 bases and J lost 8; bases outside the gene matches: 7. As DNA, the CDR3 is TGTGCCACCAGCAAAGGCAGGGGGAGCGGCTACACCTTC. Its translation: CATSKGRGSGYTF.

The V gene is TRBV10-3, the J gene TRBJ1-1, with 7 bases identical to TRBD1. V gave up 11 bases and J gave up 2 bases; unmatched junction bases: 11. The CDR3 has 14 residues. Per germline, CDR1 ENHRY and CDR2 SYGVKD. The CDR3 coding sequence is TGTGCCGCGAGTACGGACAGGTCAAACACTGAAGCTTTCTTT. Amino acids: CAASTDRSNTEAFF.

This clone was detected once. V usage is TRBV11-2 and J usage is TRBJ2-1; TRBD2 agrees at 8 bases. V shed 4 bases and J 0 bases; nucleotides not matched to a gene: 8. CDR3 length: 17 residues. Germline loops: CDR1 SGHAT, CDR2 FQNNGV. DNA of the CDR3: TGTGCCAGCAGCTCGGGACTAGGCTTGGACTCCTACAATGAGCAGTTCTTC. Protein product: CASSSGLGLDSYNEQFF.

V and J are TRBV7-9 and TRBJ2-5; 8 bases align to TRBD2. Germline CDR1 is SEHNR and CDR2 is FQNEAQ (reference sequence). J gave up 4 bases and V 4 bases, and 5 bases lay outside the gene matches. The CDR3 runs 14 residues. The CDR3 reads CASSSPGGGETQYF. In DNA form, the CDR3 reads TGTGCCAGCAGCTCCCCCGGGGGGGGAGAGACCCAGTACTTC. Based on the CDR3 plus reference TRBV7-9 and TRBJ2-5, the full variable domain is DTGVSQNPRHKITKRGQNVTFRCDPISEHNRLYWYRQTLGQGPEFLTYFQNEAQLEKSRLLSDRFSAERPKGSFSTLEIQRTEQGDSAMYLCASSSPGGGETQYFGPGTRLLVL.

This chain joins TRBV5-6 and TRBJ1-2, with unresolved D. Trimming stripped 2 bases from V and 9 bases from J, with 17 bases between. The V gene's germline CDR1 is SGHDT and CDR2 YYEEEE. The CDR3 runs 14 residues. The CDR3 here is CASSLASPIYRYTF. CDR3 DNA: TGTGCCAGCAGCTTAGCCTCCCCAATATATCGCTACACCTTC.

The chain uses TRBV7-9 and TRBJ2-7; 7 nucleotides align to TRBD1. The V gene's germline CDR1 is SEHNR and CDR2 FQNEAQ (reference sequence). The CDR3 has 15 residues. The junction had 7 bases not matched to a gene; V was cut back by 3 bases and J by 2 bases. The DNA of the CDR3 is TGTGCCAGCAGCTTCGGACAGGCCAGTACCTACGAGCAGTACTTC. It translates to CASSFGQASTYEQYF.

V usage is TRBV28 and J usage is TRBJ2-3, with TRBD2 as a possible D gene (5 bases). This CDR3 is 16 amino acids long. Germline V gene sequence: CDR1 MDHEN, CDR2 SYDVKM. V lost 0 bases to trimming and J lost 2 bases, with 12 bases between them. The DNA of the CDR3 is TGTGCCAGCAGTTTATGGATGAGGGAAATCACAGATACGCAGTATTTT. Its protein is CASSLWMREITDTQYF.

V usage is TRBV4-2 and J usage is TRBJ1-2, with D possibly being TRBD1 (6 bases). V gave up 3 bases and J gave up 0 bases, with 17 bases separating them. This CDR3 has 17 residues. CDR1 is LGHNA and CDR2 is YNFKEQ in the germline V gene. The CDR3 sequence: CASSHSVGQLANYGYTF. The CDR3 DNA is TGTGCCAGCAGCCATTCCGTTGGACAGCTAGCTAACTATGGCTACACCTTC.

The rearrangement joins TRBV27 to TRBJ2-1; tentatively, D is TRBD1 (6 bases). Per the germline V gene, CDR1 is MNHEY and CDR2 is SMNVEV (reference sequence). Trimming took 3 bases from V and 4 from J, leaving 10 bases between them. This CDR3 spans 14 amino acids. The CDR3 DNA sequence: TGTGCCAGCAGTTTCTCAGGGGAGTACAATGAGCAGTTCTTC. As protein: CASSFSGEYNEQFF.

The chain joins TRBV2 to TRBJ1-1, with a weak D call TRBD1 (6 bases). CDR1 SNHLY and CDR2 FYNNEI come from the germline V gene. The CDR3 extends over 15 amino acids. The V and J ends lost 0 bases and 1 base respectively, with 9 bases between them. DNA of the CDR3: TGTGCCAGCAGTGAAGCTCAGGGGAAGAACACTGAAGCTTTCTTT. Amino acid sequence: CASSEAQGKNTEAFF.